This record looks at one TCR beta chain sequence and its context. Under the authors' procedure: Using reference gene primer amplification, nucleated cell counts were estimated. Sequencing was performed with immunoSEQ multiplex PCR; in TCRdb, only in-frame clones are kept and a portion is missing. The DNA was the basis for D and trimming; V, J and clone size are from that table. The sample holds 250,000 to 300,000 clones, over 75% seen once. V lost 3 bases, J lost 2 bases, and 6 bases stayed unmatched. Germline-derived CDR1 and CDR2 are SGHTA and FQGNSA. This CDR3 region has 16 residues. This sample was taken from a study of blood T cell repertoires in COVID-19. Study-wide context: Acute-phase and convalescent COVID-19 samples originated in the United States, Italy and Spain. From T cells, B-cell-depleted T cells, or PBMCs came the material, which was cDNA or gDNA.

Material: peripheral blood. The V call is TRBV7-2, the J call TRBJ2-7; 11 bases map to TRBD2. The sequence derives from a woman in her twenties or thirties with acute or convalescent COVID-19. CDR3 bases: TGTGCCAGCAGCTTTAGGGTAGCGGGAGGGCCCTACGAGCAGTACTTC. It yields the protein CASSFRVAGGPYEQYF. The whole variable domain, filled in from reference TRBV7-2 and TRBJ2-7, reads GAGVSQSPSNKVTEKGKDVELRCDPISGHTALYWYRQSLGQGLEFLIYFQGNSAPDKSGLPSDRFSAERTGGSVSTLTIQRTQQEDSAVYLCASSFRVAGGPYEQYFGPGTRLTVT.